A single sample gave rise to the 20 T cell receptor beta chains below, sequenced in a study of cytomegalovirus exposure and HLA in healthy donors. PCR primers comprised 60 Vbeta and 13 Jbeta primers. Produced via immunoSEQ multiplex PCR; TCRdb's table is partial and in-frame only. Of 100,000 to 150,000 clones in the sample, around 69% were seen once. The sequencing sample was made of PBMCs. The receptors were sampled from a human donor in good health.

The DNA for the CDR3 is TGTGCCAGCAGTTCCCGGTTTGAGGGAGGGGAGACCCAGTACTTC. Translating gives CASSSRFEGGETQYF. V and J are TRBV11-1 and TRBJ2-5; 7 bases are shared with TRBD2. The trim removed 6 bases at V and 5 bases at J, leaving 12 bases unmatched. The CDR3 totals 15 residues. CDR1 SGHAT and CDR2 FQDESV come from the germline V gene (reference sequence).

V is TRBV7-6 and J is TRBJ2-7; 8 bases fit TRBD1. The CDR3 contains 15 residues. In germline, CDR1 is SGHVS, CDR2 FNYEAQ. V shed 2 bases and J 3 bases; nucleotides not matched to a gene: 6. The CDR3 spells CASSLSRDRNYEQYF. CDR3 coding DNA: TGTGCCAGCAGCTTAAGTCGGGACAGGAACTACGAGCAGTACTTC. Using reference TRBV7-6 and TRBJ2-7 for the parts outside the CDR3, the full variable domain is GAGVSQSPRYKVTKRGQDVALRCDPISGHVSLYWYRQALGQGPEFLTYFNYEAQQDKSGLPNDRFSAERPEGSISTLTIQRTEQRDSAMYRCASSLSRDRNYEQYFGPGTRLTVT.

The genes are TRBV7-2 and TRBJ2-7, with D perhaps TRBD2 (5 bases). V was shortened by 1 base and J by 0 bases, with 10 bases between the two germline ends. The germline CDR1 and CDR2 sequences are SGHTA and FQGNSA. There are 15 residues in the CDR3. Here the CDR3 DNA reads TGTGCCAGCAGCTTAGATCCGAGCGGCTCCTACGAGCAGTACTTC. Translating gives CASSLDPSGSYEQYF.

The rearrangement uses TRBV2 and TRBJ2-5; the match to TRBD2 covers 7 bases. This CDR3 has 15 residues. V dropped 6 bases and J dropped 0; count of bases not matched to a gene: 7. Germline V gene data show CDR1 as SNHLY and CDR2 as FYNNEI. CDR3 sequence reads: CASSKAGPYQETQYF. The CDR3 bases are TGTGCCAGCAGCAAAGCGGGGCCGTACCAAGAGACCCAGTACTTC.

V is TRBV29-1 and J is TRBJ2-7, with D perhaps matching TRBD2 (5 bases). This CDR3 is 11 amino acids long. Trimming removed 2 bases at V and 7 bases at J, with 9 bases between. Germline V gene data show CDR1 as SQVTM and CDR2 as ANQGSEA. CDR3 protein: CSVELLAEQYF. The DNA of the CDR3 is TGCAGCGTTGAACTTCTAGCTGAGCAGTACTTC.

CDR3 DNA sequence: TGTGCCACCTCACGCACGGCCGGGGTCCCCTACGAGCAGTACTTC. Its protein product is CATSRTAGVPYEQYF. The chain joins TRBV5-4 to TRBJ2-5; possibly TRBD2 for D (5 bases). The J call is doubtful: the DNA matches TRBJ2-7 better. Germline V gene lookup returns CDR1 SGHNT and CDR2 YYREEE (reference sequence). The CDR3 is made up of 15 amino acids.

This clone was counted a few times. The rearrangement links TRBV27 to TRBJ2-7; 10 positions match TRBD2. From germline, CDR1 is MNHEY and CDR2 SMNVEV (reference sequence). The CDR3 sequence is 15 residues long. The J segment lost 0 bases and the V segment lost 2 bases, leaving 1 base of the junction unmatched. For the CDR3, the DNA is TGTGCCAGCAGTTTAACTAGCGGGATCTCCTACGAGCAGTACTTC. Amino acid sequence: CASSLTSGISYEQYF.

This clone was picked up a small number of times. The V gene is TRBV27, the J gene TRBJ1-1, with a tentative D call TRBD1 (6 bases). V was pared by 3 bases and J by 3 bases, with 11 bases between. The CDR3 runs 14 residues. Germline CDR1 reads MNHEY; CDR2 reads SMNVEV (reference sequence). CDR3: CASSLAGEYTEAFF. CDR3 bases: TGTGCCAGCAGTTTGGCAGGGGAGTACACTGAAGCTTTCTTT.

This clone was detected once. The V and J genes are TRBV28 and TRBJ2-4; perhaps TRBD1 as D (6 bases). Trimming took 4 bases from V and 0 from J, leaving 13 bases between them. This CDR3 contains 16 residues. Germline V gene data show CDR1 as MDHEN and CDR2 as SYDVKM. CDR3 region: CASSSGQWRAKNIQYF. In nucleotides, the CDR3 is TGTGCCAGCAGTTCGGGACAATGGCGAGCCAAAAACATTCAGTACTTC.

The chain has TRBV5-6 and TRBJ1-2; a possible D gene is TRBD1 (6 bases). The V gene lost 4 bases and the J gene lost 8 bases, with 21 bases spanning the gap. Germline V gene data show CDR1 as SGHDT and CDR2 as YYEEEE. This CDR3 contains 15 residues. CDR3 coding DNA: TGTGCCAGCAGCCCCACCCGTCTGGGGGCTCGCGGCTACACCTTC. Translation gives CASSPTRLGARGYTF.

This rearrangement joins TRBV18 to TRBJ1-1; 7 bases are shared with TRBD1. Germline CDR1 is KGHSH and CDR2 is LQKENI. CDR3 length: 13 residues. V gave up 6 bases and J gave up 5 bases; unmatched junction bases: 6. CDR3 bases: TGTGCCAGCTCGAACAGGGGAGTGACTGAAGCTTTCTTT. Translated: CASSNRGVTEAFF.

This clone showed up just a few times. This chain connects TRBV6-5 to TRBJ1-4; 8 nucleotides agree with TRBD1. J was trimmed by 7 bases and V by 10 bases; bases with no gene match: 14. CDR3 length: 15 amino acids. Germline assignment: CDR1 MNHEY and CDR2 SVGAGI. The CDR3 nucleotides are TGTGCCACACAGCCTCGGGACAGGTCGACTGAAAAACTGTTTTTT. Translated: CATQPRDRSTEKLFF.

V and J are TRBV7-2 and TRBJ1-2; no clear D. This CDR3 contains 15 residues. Germline CDR1 and CDR2: SGHTA and FQGNSA. Trimming pared 2 bases from V and 7 bases from J, leaving 17 bases between. CDR3 region: CASSLPGPVLSGYTF. CDR3 nucleotide sequence: TGTGCCAGCAGCTTACCAGGTCCGGTTTTAAGTGGCTACACCTTC.

The chain links TRBV21-1 to TRBJ2-3; the table gives TRBD1 as D, unverified against the DNA. TRBV21-1 represents a pseudogene. The CDR3 runs to 16 residues. The CDR3 nucleotides are TGTGCCAGTAGCCCCCGGGACAAAAAGCACACAGATACGCAGTATTTT. Translated: CASSPRDKKHTDTQYF.

The chain combines TRBV4-2 with TRBJ2-1; 10 nucleotides align to TRBD2. Germline CDR1 and CDR2: LGHNA and YNFKEQ. The CDR3 runs to 16 residues. J gave up 7 bases and V 1 base, and 7 bases lay outside the gene matches. CDR3 sequence (DNA): TGTGCCAGCAGCCAAGCAACTAGCGGGAATGGTAATGAGCAGTTCTTC. Translating it yields CASSQATSGNGNEQFF.

CDR3: CSGKDRATTEAFF. CDR3 in DNA: TGCAGCGGAAAGGACAGGGCTACCACTGAAGCTTTCTTT. This sequence joins TRBV29-1 and TRBJ1-1; 8 bases line up with TRBD1. The V segment lost 7 bases and the J segment 4 bases; nucleotides outside the gene matches: 8. Germline loops: CDR1 SQVTM, CDR2 ANQGSEA. CDR3 size: 13 residues.

The chain combines TRBV7-2 with TRBJ2-1; D might be TRBD1 (5 bases). The CDR3 has 14 residues. CDR1 SGHTA and CDR2 FQGNSA come from the germline V gene. Between the trimmed V and J ends, which lost 5 bases and 8 bases, there was a span of 16 bases. The CDR3 reads CASSDNLDNDEQFF. The CDR3 DNA is TGTGCCAGCAGCGATAACTTGGACAACGATGAGCAGTTCTTC.

The table lists this clone with a few counts. The V gene is TRBV7-9, the J gene TRBJ1-3; D unclear. Germline V gives CDR1 SEHNR, CDR2 FQNEAQ (reference sequence). The CDR3 totals 15 residues. Trimming stripped 1 base from V and 0 bases from J, with 7 bases between. This CDR3 is CASSLVGGSGNTIYF. The CDR3 DNA reads TGTGCCAGCAGCTTAGTAGGAGGCTCTGGAAACACCATATATTTT.

The chain uses TRBV9 and TRBJ1-2, with 7 bases lining up with TRBD1. The CDR3 sequence is 15 residues long. Germline CDR1 SGDLS, CDR2 YYNGEE. J gave up 7 bases and V 1 base, and 10 bases lay outside the gene matches. The chain's CDR3 is CASSVLTGSTSGYTF. CDR3 DNA sequence: TGTGCCAGCAGCGTACTGACAGGGAGTACTAGTGGCTACACCTTC.

V is TRBV6-6 and J is TRBJ2-2; TRBD1 agrees at 7 bases. V was clipped by 2 bases and J by 5 bases; unmatched bases: 8. CDR3 length: 16 residues. Germline CDR1 reads MNHNY; CDR2 reads SVGAGI (reference sequence). CDR3 residues: CASSYGSTGRTGELFF. In DNA, the CDR3 is TGTGCCAGCAGTTACGGCTCGACAGGGAGAACCGGGGAGCTGTTTTTT.